This T cell receptor beta chain originates from a study of blood T cell repertoires in COVID-19. Looking at the study overall: Donors in the United States, Italy and Spain gave samples during acute or convalescent COVID-19. T cells, B-cell-depleted T cells, or PBMCs supplied cDNA or gDNA.

Study processing details: Using reference gene primer amplification, nucleated cell counts were estimated. Produced via immunoSEQ multiplex PCR; TCRdb's table is partial and in-frame only. That table gives V, J and clone size, and the DNA gave D and trimming. Among about 110,000 clones listed, over 65% were seen once. The CDR3 has 14 residues. CDR1 SGHAT and CDR2 FQNNGV come from the germline V gene. J lost 5 bases, V lost 4 bases, and 1 base had no gene match. The V call is TRBV11-2, the J call TRBJ1-6; 8 positions agree with TRBD1. The sequencing sample was made of peripheral blood. This receptor was obtained from a woman older than 75 with acute or convalescent COVID-19. The CDR3 DNA sequence: TGTGCCAGCAGCTGGACAGGGAATAATTCACCCCTCCACTTT. As protein: CASSWTGNNSPLHF. The entire variable domain, with the rest obtained from reference TRBV11-2 and TRBJ1-6, is as follows: EAGVAQSPRYKIIEKRQSVAFWCNPISGHATLYWYQQILGQGPKLLIQFQNNGVVDDSQLPKDRFSAERLKGVDSTLKIQPAKLEDSAVYLCASSWTGNNSPLHFGNGTRLTVT.